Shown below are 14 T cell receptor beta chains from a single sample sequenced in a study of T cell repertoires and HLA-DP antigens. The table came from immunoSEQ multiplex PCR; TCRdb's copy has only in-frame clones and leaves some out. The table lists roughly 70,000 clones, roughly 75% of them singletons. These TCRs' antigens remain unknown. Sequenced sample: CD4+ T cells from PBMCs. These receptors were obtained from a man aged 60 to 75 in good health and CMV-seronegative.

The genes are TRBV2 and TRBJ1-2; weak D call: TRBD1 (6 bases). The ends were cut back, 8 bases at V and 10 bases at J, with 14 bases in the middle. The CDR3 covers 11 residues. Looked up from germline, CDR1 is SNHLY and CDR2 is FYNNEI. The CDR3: CASVYRVDYTF. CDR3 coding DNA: TGTGCCAGCGTCTACAGGGTGGACTACACCTTC.

CDR3 in DNA: TGTGCCAGCAGCTTCTCCGGGACGGATAGCAATCAGCCCCAGCATTTT. It encodes CASSFSGTDSNQPQHF. This chain links TRBV7-2 with TRBJ1-5; perhaps TRBD1 as D (5 bases). CDR1 SGHTA and CDR2 FQGNSA come from the germline V gene. Trimming pared 3 bases from V and 0 bases from J, leaving 12 bases between. The length of the CDR3 is 16 residues.

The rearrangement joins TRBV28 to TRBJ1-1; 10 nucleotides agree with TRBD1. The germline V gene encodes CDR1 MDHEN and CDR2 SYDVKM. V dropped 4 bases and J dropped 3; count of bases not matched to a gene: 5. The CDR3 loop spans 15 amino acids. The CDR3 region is CASSSRDRGYTEAFF. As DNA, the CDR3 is TGTGCCAGCAGTTCCCGGGACAGGGGTTACACTGAAGCTTTCTTT. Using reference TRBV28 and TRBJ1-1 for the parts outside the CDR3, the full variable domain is DVKVTQSSRYLVKRTGEKVFLECVQDMDHENMFWYRQDPGLGLRLIYFSYDVKMKEKGDIPEGYSVSREKKERFSLILESASTNQTSMYLCASSSRDRGYTEAFFGQGTRLTVV.

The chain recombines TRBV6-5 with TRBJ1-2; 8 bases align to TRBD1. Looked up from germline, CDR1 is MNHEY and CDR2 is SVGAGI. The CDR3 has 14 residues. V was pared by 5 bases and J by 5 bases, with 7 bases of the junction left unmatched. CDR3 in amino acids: CASSTSDRAYGYTF. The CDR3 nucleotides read TGTGCCAGCAGTACCTCGGACAGGGCGTATGGCTACACCTTC.

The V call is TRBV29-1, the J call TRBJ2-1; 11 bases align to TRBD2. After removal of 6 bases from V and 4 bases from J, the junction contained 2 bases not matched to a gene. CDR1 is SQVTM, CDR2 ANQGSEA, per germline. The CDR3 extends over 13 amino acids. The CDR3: CSVGTSGYNEQFF. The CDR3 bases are TGCAGCGTGGGGACTAGCGGTTACAATGAGCAGTTCTTC.

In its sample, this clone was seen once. This chain's CDR3 is CASSQEWGTIYNEQFF. In nucleotides, the CDR3 is TGCGCCAGCAGCCAAGAATGGGGGACTATCTACAATGAGCAGTTCTTC. The chain is built from TRBV4-3 and TRBJ2-1, with 7 bases lining up with TRBD2. Germline values: CDR1 LGHNA, CDR2 YSLEER. With 0 bases clipped from V and 3 bases from J, the junction kept 5 bases outside the gene matches. CDR3 length: 16 amino acids.

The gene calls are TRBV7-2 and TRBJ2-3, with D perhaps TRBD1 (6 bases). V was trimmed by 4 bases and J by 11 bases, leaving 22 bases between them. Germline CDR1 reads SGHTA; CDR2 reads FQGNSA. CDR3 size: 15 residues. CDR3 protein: CASSSQTGLTDGQYF. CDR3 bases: TGTGCCAGCAGCTCCCAGACAGGACTCACAGATGGGCAGTATTTT.

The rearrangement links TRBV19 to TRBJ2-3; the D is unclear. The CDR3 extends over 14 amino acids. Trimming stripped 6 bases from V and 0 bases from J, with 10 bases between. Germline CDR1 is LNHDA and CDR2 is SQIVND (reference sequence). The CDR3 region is CASRIRLSTDTQYF. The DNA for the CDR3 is TGTGCCAGTAGAATACGGCTTAGCACAGATACGCAGTATTTT.

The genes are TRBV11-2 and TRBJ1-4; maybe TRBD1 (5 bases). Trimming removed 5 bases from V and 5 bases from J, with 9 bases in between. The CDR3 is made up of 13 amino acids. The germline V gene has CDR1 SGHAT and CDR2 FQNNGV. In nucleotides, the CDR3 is TGTGCCAGCAGCCGGGGCGAAAATGAAAAACTGTTTTTT. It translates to CASSRGENEKLFF.

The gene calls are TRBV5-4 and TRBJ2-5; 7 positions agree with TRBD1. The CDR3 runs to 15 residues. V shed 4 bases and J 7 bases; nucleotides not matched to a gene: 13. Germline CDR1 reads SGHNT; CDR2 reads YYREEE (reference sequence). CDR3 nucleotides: TGTGCCAGCAGCACGCCCGACAGGGTCCGGGGGACCCAGTACTTC. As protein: CASSTPDRVRGTQYF.

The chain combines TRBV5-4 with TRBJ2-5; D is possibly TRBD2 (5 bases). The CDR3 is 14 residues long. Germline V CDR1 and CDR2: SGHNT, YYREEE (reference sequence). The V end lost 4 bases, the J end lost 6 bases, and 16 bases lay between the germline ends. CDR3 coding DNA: TGTGCCAGCAGCAAAAAGGGCCGGGGAAAGACCCAGTACTTC. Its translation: CASSKKGRGKTQYF.

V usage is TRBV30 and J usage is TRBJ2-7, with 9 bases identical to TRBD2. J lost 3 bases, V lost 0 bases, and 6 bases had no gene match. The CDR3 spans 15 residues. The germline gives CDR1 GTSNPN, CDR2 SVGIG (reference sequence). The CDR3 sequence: CAWSVLGRGGYEQYF. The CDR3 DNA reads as TGTGCCTGGAGTGTACTTGGGCGGGGGGGCTACGAGCAGTACTTC.

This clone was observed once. The CDR3 sequence: CASSLQLGLGSPLHF. CDR3 nucleotides: TGTGCCAGCAGTCTCCAACTTGGACTGGGTTCACCCCTCCACTTT. The V and J genes are TRBV2 and TRBJ1-6; D is uncertain. V dropped 5 bases and J dropped 9 bases, with 17 bases sitting between them. This CDR3 spans 15 amino acids. CDR1 is SNHLY, CDR2 FYNNEI, per germline.

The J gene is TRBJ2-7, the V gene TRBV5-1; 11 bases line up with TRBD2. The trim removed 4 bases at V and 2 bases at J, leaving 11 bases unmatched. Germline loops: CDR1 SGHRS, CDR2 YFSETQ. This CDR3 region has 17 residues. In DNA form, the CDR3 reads TGCGCCAGCAGCCCAGGGTGGCTAGCGGGAGGAACCTACGAGCAGTACGTC. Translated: CASSPGWLAGGTYEQYV.